Below are 2 T cell receptor beta chains sequenced from a single sample in a study of long-term antiretroviral therapy in people with HIV. Researchers ran immunoSEQ v3.0 at survey level. Clones were read by immunoSEQ multiplex PCR, and TCRdb kept only the in-frame ones, dropping some. The profile covers about 35,000 clones, with about four fifths appearing a single time and approximately 3.7% taken by the ten largest. The material sequenced was unsorted PBMCs, taken 3 years after starting antiretroviral therapy. These receptors originate from a man in his fifties with HIV.

This rearrangement joins TRBV4-3 to TRBJ2-1; 7 positions match TRBD2. Germline loops: CDR1 LGHNA, CDR2 YSLEER. The CDR3 totals 17 residues. V was pared by 0 bases and J by 1 base, with 6 bases of the junction left unmatched. The CDR3 bases are TGCGCCAGCAGCCAAGATCTAGGCGGGGGTTCCTACAATGAGCAGTTCTTC. This encodes CASSQDLGGGSYNEQFF.

This chain uses TRBV6-5 with TRBJ1-1; D is unresolved. The germline V gene encodes CDR1 MNHEY and CDR2 SVGAGI. The CDR3 runs 15 residues. The ends were cut back, 0 bases at V and 0 bases at J, with 8 bases in the middle. The CDR3 sequence: CASSYSLTVNTEAFF. The CDR3 DNA is TGTGCCAGCAGTTACTCCCTTACAGTGAACACTGAAGCTTTCTTT.